The source of this T cell receptor beta chain is a study of metastatic and nonmetastatic thyroid tumors. Study information: From malignant and benign thyroid patients, repertoires in blood and in tumor or nodule tissue were compared. Study conclusions and caveats: Reports indicated that malignant thyroid tumors showed significantly higher TCR beta diversity than benign nodules did, in blood and tumor.

Thyroid surgery was preceded by no treatment in any patient. Authors' analysis steps: It was from CDR3 differences across clinicopathological groups that a distant-metastasis classifier for papillary thyroid cancer was built. Using MiXCR, TCRdb re-called clones from the PCR reads. Clone size and V and J calls follow TCRdb, not the original study. The table shows about 7,400 clones, with roughly 28% occurring only once. The length of the CDR3 is 15 residues. V lost 5 bases to trimming and J lost 1 base; unmatched junction nucleotides: 10. Germline lookup yields CDR1 DFQATT and CDR2 SNEGSKA (reference sequence). Judged by abundance, this clone is medium-sized. Antigen specificity is unknown. The same CDR3 is also encoded by other DNA sequences in this sample.

The TCR comes from a male donor with papillary thyroid cancer or a benign thyroid nodule (not recorded which). Some clones in this sample may be carry-over from other donors' samples. V is TRBV20-1 and J is TRBJ1-1; the match to TRBD1 covers 7 bases. Material for sequencing was adjacent normal tissue. Here the CDR3 DNA reads TGCAGTGCTCTTAGGACAGGTCTACAGAACACTGAAGCTTTCTTT. Residues: CSALRTGLQNTEAFF.